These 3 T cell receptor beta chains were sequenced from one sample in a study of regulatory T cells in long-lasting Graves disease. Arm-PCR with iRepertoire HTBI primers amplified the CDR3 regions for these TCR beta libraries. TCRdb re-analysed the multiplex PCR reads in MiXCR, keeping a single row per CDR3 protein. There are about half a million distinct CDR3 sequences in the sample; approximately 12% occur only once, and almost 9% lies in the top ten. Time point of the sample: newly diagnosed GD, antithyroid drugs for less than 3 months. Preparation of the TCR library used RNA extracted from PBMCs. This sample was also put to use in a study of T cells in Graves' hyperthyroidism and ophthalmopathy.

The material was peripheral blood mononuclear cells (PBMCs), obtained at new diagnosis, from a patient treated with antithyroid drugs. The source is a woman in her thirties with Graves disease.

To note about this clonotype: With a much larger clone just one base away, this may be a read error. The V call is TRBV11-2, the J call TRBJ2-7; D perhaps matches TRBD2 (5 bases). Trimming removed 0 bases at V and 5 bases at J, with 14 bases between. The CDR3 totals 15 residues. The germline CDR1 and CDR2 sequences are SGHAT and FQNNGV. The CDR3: CASSLDLGGIHEQYF. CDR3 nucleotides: TGTGCCAGCAGCTTAGATCTAGGAGGAATACACGAGCAGTACTTC.

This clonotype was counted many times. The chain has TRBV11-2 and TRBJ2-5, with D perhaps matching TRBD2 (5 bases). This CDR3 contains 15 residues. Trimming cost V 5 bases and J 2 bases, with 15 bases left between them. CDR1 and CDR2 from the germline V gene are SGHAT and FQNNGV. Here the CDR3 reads CASSLAPSYQETQYF. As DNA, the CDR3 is TGTGCCAGCAGCCTAGCCCCTAGCTATCAAGAGACCCAGTACTTC.

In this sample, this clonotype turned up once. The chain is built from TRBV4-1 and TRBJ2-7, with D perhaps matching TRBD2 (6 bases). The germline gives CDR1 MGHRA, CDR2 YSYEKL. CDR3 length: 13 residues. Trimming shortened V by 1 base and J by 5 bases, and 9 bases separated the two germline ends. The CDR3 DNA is TGCGCCAGCAGCCAAGTCGGGAGCGACGAGCAGTACTTC. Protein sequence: CASSQVGSDEQYF.